This T cell receptor (beta chain) comes out of a study of cytomegalovirus exposure and HLA in healthy donors. Per the germline V gene, CDR1 is MDHEN and CDR2 is SYDVKM. CDR3 length: 12 residues. The V end lost 6 bases, the J end lost 2 bases, and 7 bases lay between the germline ends. PCR primers comprised 60 Vbeta and 13 Jbeta primers. The assay was immunoSEQ multiplex PCR, and TCRdb's table has in-frame clones only and misses some. The data contain 150,000 or so clones, over 70% of them singletons. This clone has just a few counts. Sequencing was carried out using PBMCs. The TCR comes from a woman in her forties or fifties in good health and CMV-seropositive. This chain joins TRBV28 and TRBJ1-2; D is uncertain. The CDR3 sequence is CASSPMNYGYTF. In nucleotides, the CDR3 is TGTGCCAGCAGCCCCATGAACTATGGCTACACCTTC.